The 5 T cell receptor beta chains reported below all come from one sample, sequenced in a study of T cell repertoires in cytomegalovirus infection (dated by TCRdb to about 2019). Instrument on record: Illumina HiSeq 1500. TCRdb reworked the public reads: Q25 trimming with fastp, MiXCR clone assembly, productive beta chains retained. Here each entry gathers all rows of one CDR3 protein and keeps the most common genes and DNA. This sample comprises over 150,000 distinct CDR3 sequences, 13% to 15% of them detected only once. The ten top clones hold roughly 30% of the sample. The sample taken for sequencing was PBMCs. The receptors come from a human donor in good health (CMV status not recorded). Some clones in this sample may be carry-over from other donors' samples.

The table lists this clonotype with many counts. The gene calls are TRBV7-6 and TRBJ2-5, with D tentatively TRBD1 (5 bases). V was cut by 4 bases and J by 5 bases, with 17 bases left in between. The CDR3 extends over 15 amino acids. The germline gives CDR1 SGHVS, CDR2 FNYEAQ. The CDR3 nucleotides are TGTGCCAGCAGCTCAACAGGTGTGGGCCTCGAGACCCAGTACTTC. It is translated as CASSSTGVGLETQYF.

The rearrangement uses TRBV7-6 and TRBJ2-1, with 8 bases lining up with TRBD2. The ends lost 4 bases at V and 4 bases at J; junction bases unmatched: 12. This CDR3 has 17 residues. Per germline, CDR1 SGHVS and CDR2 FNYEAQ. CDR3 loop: CASSSLGLAGRYNEQFF. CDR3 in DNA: TGTGCCAGCAGCTCCCTCGGGCTAGCGGGCCGGTACAATGAGCAGTTCTTC. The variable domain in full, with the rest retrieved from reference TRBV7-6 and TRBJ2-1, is GAGVSQSPRYKVTKRGQDVALRCDPISGHVSLYWYRQALGQGPEFLTYFNYEAQQDKSGLPNDRFSAERPEGSISTLTIQRTEQRDSAMYRCASSSLGLAGRYNEQFFGPGTRLTVL.

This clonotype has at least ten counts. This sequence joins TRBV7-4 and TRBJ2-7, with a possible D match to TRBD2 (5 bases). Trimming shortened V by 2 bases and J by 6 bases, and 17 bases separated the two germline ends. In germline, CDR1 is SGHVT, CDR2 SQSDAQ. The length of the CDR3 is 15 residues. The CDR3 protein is CASSLLPSPVCEQYF. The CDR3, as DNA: TGTGCCAGCAGCTTATTACCTAGCCCGGTATGCGAGCAGTACTTC.

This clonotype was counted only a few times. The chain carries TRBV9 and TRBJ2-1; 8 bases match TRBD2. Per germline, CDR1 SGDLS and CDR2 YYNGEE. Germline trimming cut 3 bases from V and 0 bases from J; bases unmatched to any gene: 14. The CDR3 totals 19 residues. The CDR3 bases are TGTGCCAGCAGCGATTCCGGGACTAGTTCGTTTAGCTCCTACAATGAGCAGTTCTTC. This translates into CASSDSGTSSFSSYNEQFF.

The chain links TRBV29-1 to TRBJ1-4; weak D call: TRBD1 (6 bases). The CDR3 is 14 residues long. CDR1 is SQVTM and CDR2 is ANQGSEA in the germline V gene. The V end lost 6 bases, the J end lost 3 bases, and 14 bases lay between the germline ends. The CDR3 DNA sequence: TGCAGCGTCCTTCCAGGGGACCCTAATGAAAAACTGTTTTTT. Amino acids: CSVLPGDPNEKLFF.